The 4 T cell receptor beta chains below were found in one sample sequenced in a study of technical replicates of blood from a handful of donors. Clones were sequenced by immunoSEQ multiplex PCR, and TCRdb holds only the in-frame ones, with some missing. Altogether over 65,000 clones are present, around 94% being singletons, with the ten largest covering less than 0.3%. The source material was T cells isolated from PBMCs. The receptors were gathered from a human donor in good health.

This chain connects TRBV18 to TRBJ2-7; 11 bases align to TRBD2. This CDR3 region has 15 residues. The V gene's germline CDR1 is KGHSH and CDR2 LQKENI. J lost 2 bases, V lost 3 bases, and 3 bases had no gene match. CDR3 loop: CASSPIAGGPYEQYF. Written as DNA, the CDR3 is TGTGCCAGCTCACCGATAGCGGGGGGGCCCTACGAGCAGTACTTC.

This clone turned up a few times. This chain uses TRBV5-6 with TRBJ1-1; D is perhaps TRBD1 (6 bases). CDR1 and CDR2 (germline): SGHDT, YYEEEE. The CDR3 consists of 12 residues. Trimming removed 2 bases at V and 5 bases at J, with 7 bases between. This CDR3 is CASSFDRTEAFF. The DNA for the CDR3 is TGTGCCAGCAGCTTCGACAGGACTGAAGCTTTCTTT.

The chain links TRBV29-1 to TRBJ1-5, with no clear D. The ends were cut back, 5 bases at V and 0 bases at J, with 5 bases in the middle. From germline, CDR1 is SQVTM and CDR2 ANQGSEA. The CDR3 loop spans 12 amino acids. The CDR3: CSVQNSNQPQHF. DNA for the CDR3: TGCAGCGTTCAGAATAGCAATCAGCCCCAGCATTTT.

The chain joins TRBV7-6 to TRBJ1-4; 7 nucleotides line up with TRBD1. Unmatched junction bases numbered 14, after V lost 5 bases and J lost 8 bases. The V gene's germline CDR1 is SGHVS and CDR2 FNYEAQ. This CDR3 comprises 16 residues. For the CDR3, the DNA is TGTGCCAGCAGCGATCCTTACAGGGGCAGGGAGGAAAAACTGTTTTTT. This translates into CASSDPYRGREEKLFF. Complete variable domain (other parts from reference TRBV7-6 and TRBJ1-4): GAGVSQSPRYKVTKRGQDVALRCDPISGHVSLYWYRQALGQGPEFLTYFNYEAQQDKSGLPNDRFSAERPEGSISTLTIQRTEQRDSAMYRCASSDPYRGREEKLFFGSGTQLSVL.